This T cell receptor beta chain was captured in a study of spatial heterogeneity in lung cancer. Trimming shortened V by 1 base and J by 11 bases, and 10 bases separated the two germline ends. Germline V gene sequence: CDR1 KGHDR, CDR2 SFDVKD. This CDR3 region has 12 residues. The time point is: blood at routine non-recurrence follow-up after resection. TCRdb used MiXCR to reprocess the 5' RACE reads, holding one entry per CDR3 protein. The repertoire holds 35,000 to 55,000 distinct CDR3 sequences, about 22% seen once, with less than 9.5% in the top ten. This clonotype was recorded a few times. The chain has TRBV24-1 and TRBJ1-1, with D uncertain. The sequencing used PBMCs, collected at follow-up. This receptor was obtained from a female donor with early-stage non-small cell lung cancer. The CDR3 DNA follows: TGTGCCACCAGTGATTTATTGGGTAGGGCTTTCTTT. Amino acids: CATSDLLGRAFF.